This TCR beta chain was documented in a study of vaccination effects on CD4 cells after COVID-19. Using immunoSEQ multiplex PCR, the repertoire was profiled, and TCRdb retains in-frame clones only, with some absent. The sample includes some 30,000 clones, 83% seen only once; the top ten take 1.4%. Study results and caveats: At late timepoints after vaccination, vaccine- and infection-induced clones shrank markedly.

Of note for this clone: Its matching antigen is unknown.

The ViraFEST assay expanded antigen-specific CD4+ T cells with viral peptide pools before sequencing. Following an approximately eleven-day culture, CD4+ T cells were purified. Subjects were given two BNT162b2 or mRNA-1273 vaccine doses. Neither prior SARS-CoV-2 infection nor positive nucleocapsid antibodies were present in the vaccine recipients. It was with about 10 IU/ml IL-2 and around 10 ug/ml peptides that around 1.9 million PBMC per well were cultured. Half-medium replacement with IL-2 medium occurred on days 3 and 7. This receptor was identified in a human donor who received a COVID-19 vaccine. Some clones in this sample may be carry-over from other donors' samples. The sequencing used CD4+ T cells from PBMCs cultured with HCoV-NL63 spike peptides, collected after COVID-19 vaccination.

The CDR3 DNA sequence: TGCGCCAGCAGCGCCAGACTAGCGGGGGTAACAGATACGCAGTATTTT. Translating it yields CASSARLAGVTDTQYF. The gene calls are TRBV4-1 and TRBJ2-3; 12 bases agree with TRBD2. The CDR3 has 16 amino acids. Germline assignment: CDR1 MGHRA and CDR2 YSYEKL. The J segment lost 3 bases and the V segment lost 5 bases, leaving 6 bases of the junction unmatched.